This paragraph reports one T cell receptor beta chain. What it recognizes is unknown. Patients had received no treatment of any kind before thyroid surgery. The sample comes from a study of metastatic and nonmetastatic thyroid tumors. The wider study: Repertoires were compared across blood and tumor or nodule tissue from malignant and benign thyroid patients. Whole-study results and caveats: As reported, TCR beta diversity in blood and tumor was significantly higher in malignant thyroid tumors than in benign nodules.

Per the original methods: A classifier of distant metastasis in papillary thyroid cancer was built from CDR3 differences (across clinicopathological groups). TCRdb re-called clones via MiXCR from the PCR reads. These V and J calls derive from TCRdb rather than the authors' analysis. Here the sample spans about 13,000 clones, less than 30% being singletons. Sequenced sample: blood. The clonotype was recovered from a female donor with papillary thyroid cancer or a benign thyroid nodule (not recorded which). Some clones in this sample may be carry-over from other donors' samples.

The CDR3 DNA follows: TGTGCCAGCAGCCAGGGGGCTCAGGGGTACGAGCAGTACTTC. Translation: CASSQGAQGYEQYF. V usage is TRBV3-1 and J usage is TRBJ2-7; TRBD1 is a possible D gene (6 bases). CDR1 and CDR2 from the germline V gene are LGHDT and YNNKEL (reference sequence). Trimming removed 3 bases from V and 4 bases from J, with 13 bases in between. This CDR3 region has 14 residues.